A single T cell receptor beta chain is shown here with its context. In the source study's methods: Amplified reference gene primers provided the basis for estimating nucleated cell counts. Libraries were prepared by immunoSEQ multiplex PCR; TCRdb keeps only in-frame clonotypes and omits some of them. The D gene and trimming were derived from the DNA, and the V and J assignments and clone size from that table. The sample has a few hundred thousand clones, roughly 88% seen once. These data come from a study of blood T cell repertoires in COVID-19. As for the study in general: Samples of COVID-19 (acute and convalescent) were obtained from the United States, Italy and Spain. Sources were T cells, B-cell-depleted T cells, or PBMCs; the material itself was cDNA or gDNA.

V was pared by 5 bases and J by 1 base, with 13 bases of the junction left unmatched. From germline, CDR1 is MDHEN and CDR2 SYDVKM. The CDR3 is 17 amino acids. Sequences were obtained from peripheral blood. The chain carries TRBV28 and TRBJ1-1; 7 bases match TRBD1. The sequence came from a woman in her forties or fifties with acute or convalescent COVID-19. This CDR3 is CASSLTSRDSSNTEAFF. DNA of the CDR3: TGTGCCAGCAGTCTCACGTCCCGGGACAGTTCGAACACTGAAGCTTTCTTT. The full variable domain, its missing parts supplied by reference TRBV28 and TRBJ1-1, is DVKVTQSSRYLVKRTGEKVFLECVQDMDHENMFWYRQDPGLGLRLIYFSYDVKMKEKGDIPEGYSVSREKKERFSLILESASTNQTSMYLCASSLTSRDSSNTEAFFGQGTRLTVV.